Below, 22 T cell receptor beta chains from the same sample are listed, as sequenced in a study of cytomegalovirus exposure and HLA in healthy donors. Sequencing used immunoSEQ multiplex PCR; TCRdb keeps in-frame clones, though not all of them. The sample holds about 130,000 clones; 85% to 95% are singletons and the top ten take approximately 1.3%. Sequencing was carried out using PBMCs. The source of these receptors is a woman aged 18-30 years in good health and CMV-seronegative.

V gene TRBV6-1 combines with J gene TRBJ1-3, with TRBD1 matching over 8 bases. Trimming at V came to 7 bases and at J to 1 base, leaving 3 bases not matched to a gene. This CDR3 comprises 14 residues. Germline V gene lookup returns CDR1 MNHNS and CDR2 SASEGT. In nucleotides, the CDR3 is TGTGCCAGCATCCAGGGGGCATCTGGAAACACCATATATTTT. It codes for CASIQGASGNTIYF.

This clone has just one count. The rearrangement joins TRBV27 to TRBJ1-3; D not certain. Looked up from germline, CDR1 is MNHEY and CDR2 is SMNVEV (reference sequence). Trimming removed 1 base at V and 4 bases at J, with 11 bases between. CDR3 length equals 15 residues. The CDR3 sequence is CASSLYPPGGNTIYF. CDR3 nucleotides: TGTGCCAGCAGTTTATACCCCCCGGGGGGAAACACCATATATTTT.

The V gene is TRBV27, the J gene TRBJ2-7; D possibly corresponds to TRBD2 (5 bases). The germline CDR1 and CDR2 sequences are MNHEY and SMNVEV (reference sequence). Trimming left V 3 bases short and J 2 bases short, with 11 bases between. The length of the CDR3 is 14 residues. The DNA for the CDR3 is TGTGCCAGCAGTTTTGGAGGCGACACCTACGAGCAGTACTTC. Amino acids: CASSFGGDTYEQYF.

In nucleotides, the CDR3 is TGTGCCACCATGGGGACAGGCTCTGGAAACACCATATATTTT. This codes for CATMGTGSGNTIYF. V is TRBV28 and J is TRBJ1-3; 8 bases are shared with TRBD1. This CDR3 comprises 14 residues. Germline lookup yields CDR1 MDHEN and CDR2 SYDVKM. J lost 0 bases, V lost 10 bases, and 5 bases had no gene match.

The chain has TRBV27 and TRBJ2-6; 7 bases are a match to TRBD1. This CDR3 is built from 15 residues. The V gene's germline CDR1 is MNHEY and CDR2 SMNVEV (reference sequence). V dropped 6 bases and J dropped 4; count of bases not matched to a gene: 6. CDR3 nucleotide sequence: TGTGCCAGCAGCTCCACAGGGGCCGGGGCCAACGTCCTGACTTTC. It specifies CASSSTGAGANVLTF.

The CDR3 region has the DNA TGTGCCAGCAGTGTAGCACAGGCCCTCCAAGAGACCCAGTACTTC. Translation: CASSVAQALQETQYF. V gene TRBV6-1 combines with J gene TRBJ2-5; D may be TRBD1 (5 bases). CDR1 and CDR2 from the germline V gene are MNHNS and SASEGT. The V gene lost 4 bases and the J gene lost 1 base, with 13 bases spanning the gap. The CDR3 extends over 15 amino acids.

The chain combines TRBV4-1 with TRBJ2-1; D may be TRBD2 (7 bases). In germline, CDR1 is MGHRA, CDR2 YSYEKL. The CDR3 runs to 13 residues. V lost 2 bases to trimming and J lost 10 bases, with 12 bases between them. CDR3 coding DNA: TGCGCCAGCAGCCAAAGGGGGGGCCCCGAGCAGTTCTTC. Amino acid sequence: CASSQRGGPEQFF.

This clone has just one count. The chain couples TRBV6-6 to TRBJ1-1; no reliable D call. V was clipped by 6 bases and J by 5 bases, with 10 bases between them. The CDR3 extends over 12 amino acids. The germline CDR1 and CDR2 sequences are MNHNY and SVGAGI (reference sequence). CDR3 bases: TGTGCCAGCAGCATTTCGGGGACTGAAGCTTTCTTT. Amino acid sequence: CASSISGTEAFF.

This chain joins TRBV6-5 and TRBJ1-1; TRBD1 agrees at 10 bases. The length of the CDR3 is 15 residues. The germline V gene has CDR1 MNHEY and CDR2 SVGAGI. V was clipped by 2 bases and J by 10 bases; unmatched bases: 10. The CDR3 region is CASSYGTGEVGLAFF. Here the CDR3 DNA reads TGTGCCAGCAGTTACGGGACAGGGGAAGTGGGGTTAGCTTTCTTT.

The CDR3 DNA is TGTGCCAGCAGTTTACAAACTAGCGGATACTCCTACAATGAGCAGTTCTTC. Its protein is CASSLQTSGYSYNEQFF. The V gene is TRBV28, the J gene TRBJ2-1, with 8 bases fitting TRBD2. Germline loops: CDR1 MDHEN, CDR2 SYDVKM. V gave up 2 bases and J gave up 0 bases; unmatched junction bases: 6. This CDR3 spans 17 amino acids.

The rearrangement links TRBV18 to TRBJ2-3; possibly TRBD2 for D (5 bases). The V end lost 7 bases, the J end lost 3 bases, and 14 bases lay between the germline ends. Germline V gene data show CDR1 as KGHSH and CDR2 as LQKENI. The CDR3 runs 14 residues. The chain's CDR3 is CASFTLSGTDTQYF. CDR3 in DNA: TGTGCCAGCTTCACCCTGAGCGGTACAGATACGCAGTATTTT.

The rearrangement links TRBV5-1 to TRBJ2-1; no definite D call. CDR1 is SGHRS and CDR2 is YFSETQ in the germline V gene. The ends were cut back, 3 bases at V and 4 bases at J, with 20 bases in the middle. The CDR3 spans 17 residues. This chain's CDR3 is CASSWSPAERSYNEQFF. CDR3 coding DNA: TGCGCCAGCAGCTGGAGCCCGGCGGAACGAAGTTACAATGAGCAGTTCTTC.

V and J are TRBV6-1 and TRBJ2-4, with D possibly TRBD2 on 5 matching bases. CDR1 is MNHNS, CDR2 SASEGT, per germline. The CDR3 totals 14 residues. V was pared by 1 base and J by 6 bases, with 10 bases between. The CDR3 DNA sequence: TGTGCCAGCAGTGAAGGAGGGCGGCGAAACATTCAGTACTTC. Translated: CASSEGGRRNIQYF.

V usage is TRBV28 and J usage is TRBJ1-2; 9 nucleotides align to TRBD1. V was pared by 6 bases and J by 7 bases, with 12 bases of the junction left unmatched. The CDR3 covers 15 residues. Germline CDR1 and CDR2: MDHEN and SYDVKM. The CDR3 here is CASSSAGQGHFGYTF. CDR3 in DNA: TGTGCCAGCAGCTCCGCGGGACAGGGCCATTTTGGCTACACCTTC.

V is TRBV27 and J is TRBJ2-7; D may be TRBD2 (6 bases). V was trimmed by 1 base and J by 3 bases, leaving 7 bases between them. There are 13 residues in the CDR3. Germline CDR1 MNHEY, CDR2 SMNVEV (reference sequence). CDR3 bases: TGTGCCAGCAGTTTATTCGGGAGCTACGAGCAGTACTTC. It is translated as CASSLFGSYEQYF.

This chain uses TRBV4-1 with TRBJ1-1; 7 bases line up with TRBD1. Germline loops: CDR1 MGHRA, CDR2 YSYEKL. V gave up 2 bases and J gave up 0 bases; unmatched junction bases: 3. The CDR3 loop spans 15 amino acids. The chain's CDR3 is CASSQSGGLNTEAFF. CDR3 sequence (DNA): TGCGCCAGCAGCCAATCAGGGGGATTGAACACTGAAGCTTTCTTT.

The rearrangement links TRBV2 to TRBJ2-3; tentative D call: TRBD1 (6 bases). Trimming pared 7 bases from V and 5 bases from J, leaving 22 bases between. Germline assignment: CDR1 SNHLY and CDR2 FYNNEI. The CDR3 spans 16 residues. In DNA form, the CDR3 reads TGTGCCAGCACTGGACAGCGCTCACCTCCCAAAGATACGCAGTATTTT. Translation gives CASTGQRSPPKDTQYF.

The V gene is TRBV6-4, the J gene TRBJ2-3; D perhaps matches TRBD1 (6 bases). The CDR3 totals 16 residues. With 0 bases removed from V and 4 bases from J, the gap between germline ends came to 14 bases. The germline CDR1 and CDR2 sequences are MRHNA and SNTAGT. The CDR3 coding sequence is TGTGCCAGCAGTGACTCGGGCGGGCAGGGGTCAGATACGCAGTATTTT. Its translation is CASSDSGGQGSDTQYF.

A single count supports this clone. This chain links TRBV7-3 with TRBJ2-6, with D perhaps matching TRBD2 (5 bases). This CDR3 spans 17 amino acids. Looked up from germline, CDR1 is SGHTA and CDR2 is FQGTGA. Trimming shortened V by 2 bases and J by 0 bases, and 11 bases separated the two germline ends. The CDR3: CASSLLDSSSGANVLTF. The CDR3 region has the DNA TGTGCCAGCAGCTTATTGGACTCCAGCTCTGGGGCCAACGTCCTGACTTTC.

This rearrangement joins TRBV28 to TRBJ2-5; maybe TRBD1 (6 bases). CDR3 length: 14 residues. Looked up from germline, CDR1 is MDHEN and CDR2 is SYDVKM. Trimming took 6 bases from V and 5 from J, leaving 16 bases between them. The CDR3 nucleotides are TGTGCCAGCAGACCCTGGACAGAACGGGAGACCCAGTACTTC. Protein: CASRPWTERETQYF.

The chain carries TRBV7-2 and TRBJ2-7, with 14 bases fitting TRBD2. With V trimmed by 3 bases and J by 5 bases, 3 bases remained unmatched. This CDR3 comprises 15 residues. The germline CDR1 and CDR2 sequences are SGHTA and FQGNSA. This chain's CDR3 is CASSLGLAGVNEQYF. In nucleotides, the CDR3 is TGTGCCAGCAGCTTGGGACTAGCGGGAGTGAACGAGCAGTACTTC.

This chain links TRBV6-5 with TRBJ2-2; no definite D call. Germline V CDR1 and CDR2: MNHEY, SVGAGI. The V and J ends lost 8 bases and 6 bases respectively, with 13 bases between them. The CDR3 loop spans 13 amino acids. The CDR3: CASGTPPPGELFF. CDR3 sequence (DNA): TGTGCCAGCGGCACACCTCCCCCCGGGGAGCTGTTTTTT.